A single sample gave rise to the 19 T cell receptor beta chains below, sequenced in a study of shared clonotypes between healthy human individuals. CD45RO-negative, CCR7-selected cells formed the naive CD8 fraction, which excluded terminally differentiated effector memory CD45RA+ cells. Only in-frame clones appear in the TCRdb table, and some are missing; sequencing was by immunoSEQ multiplex PCR. Of roughly 2,000,000 clones in the sample, about 94% are singletons; the top ten hold 0.9% to 1.5%. Sequencing was done on a sample of naive CD8+ T cells sorted from blood. All receptors come from a man between 18 and 35 years old in good health.

The chain employs TRBV10-1 and TRBJ1-2; D may be TRBD1 (6 bases). In germline, CDR1 is WNHNN, CDR2 SYGVQD (reference sequence). The CDR3 length is 14 residues. The ends were cut back, 2 bases at V and 2 bases at J, with 9 bases in the middle. In DNA form, the CDR3 reads TGCGCCAGCAGTGAGCCCCAGGGGAACTATGGCTACACCTTC. Its translation is CASSEPQGNYGYTF.

The CDR3 protein is CASRSDSATNEKLFF. The CDR3 DNA follows: TGTGCCAGCAGGTCGGACAGCGCAACTAATGAAAAACTGTTTTTT. V is TRBV7-9 and J is TRBJ1-4; TRBD1 might be the D (6 bases). Per the germline V gene, CDR1 is SEHNR and CDR2 is FQNEAQ (reference sequence). The CDR3 consists of 15 residues. Trimming cost V 6 bases and J 0 bases, with 11 bases left between them.

This rearrangement joins TRBV6-5 to TRBJ1-2; D unresolved. This CDR3 has 15 amino acids. V lost 4 bases and J 5 bases, leaving 17 bases between the germline ends. CDR1 is MNHEY, CDR2 SVGAGI, per germline. The CDR3 DNA sequence: TGTGCCAGCAGTTCTTTCGGGATTTTTTGGTATGGCTACACCTTC. Translated: CASSSFGIFWYGYTF.

The J gene is TRBJ2-7, the V gene TRBV19; 9 bases map to TRBD1. Trimming took 6 bases from V and 1 from J; bases not matched to a gene: 7. This CDR3 has 15 residues. CDR1 and CDR2 (germline): LNHDA, SQIVND (reference sequence). CDR3 in amino acids: CASRPAGTGSYEQYF. The CDR3 DNA reads as TGTGCCAGTAGACCGGCCGGGACAGGGTCCTACGAGCAGTACTTC. Full variable domain (missing parts from reference TRBV19 and TRBJ2-7): DGGITQSPKYLFRKEGQNVTLSCEQNLNHDAMYWYRQDPGQGLRLIYYSQIVNDFQKGDIAEGYSVSREKKESFPLTVTSAQKNPTAFYLCASRPAGTGSYEQYFGPGTRLTVT.

The chain joins TRBV13 to TRBJ2-5; 8 positions agree with TRBD1. Germline V gives CDR1 PRHDT, CDR2 FYEKMQ (reference sequence). The CDR3 totals 15 residues. Trimming removed 4 bases from V and 2 bases from J; junction bases left unmatched: 6. As DNA, the CDR3 is TGTGCCAGCAGCTATGGACAGGGCCTACAAGAGACCCAGTACTTC. This sequence encodes CASSYGQGLQETQYF.

The chain combines TRBV7-2 with TRBJ2-7, with a possible D match to TRBD2 (6 bases). V lost 5 bases to trimming and J lost 4 bases, with 18 bases between them. This CDR3 contains 15 residues. The germline gives CDR1 SGHTA, CDR2 FQGNSA. The CDR3 spells CASSRPDLGTYEQYF. Written as DNA, the CDR3 is TGTGCCAGCAGCCGACCCGACCTCGGGACTTACGAGCAGTACTTC.

The chain has TRBV7-9 and TRBJ2-7, with D uncertain. The CDR3 length is 12 residues. Germline V gives CDR1 SEHNR, CDR2 FQNEAQ (reference sequence). With 3 bases removed from V and 4 bases from J, the gap between germline ends came to 7 bases. The CDR3 region is CASSFAQYEQYF. The CDR3 bases are TGTGCCAGCAGCTTCGCCCAATACGAGCAGTACTTC.

The rearrangement joins TRBV11-2 to TRBJ2-5, with TRBD1 matching over 9 bases. Trimming at V came to 8 bases and at J to 6 bases, leaving 16 bases not matched to a gene. Germline V gene data show CDR1 as SGHAT and CDR2 as FQNNGV. This CDR3 spans 16 amino acids. CDR3 residues: CASGVGQGDRFQTQYF. CDR3 in DNA: TGTGCCAGCGGAGTGGGACAGGGAGATCGGTTTCAGACCCAGTACTTC.

The chain's CDR3 is CASSEPRGTPEAFF. In DNA form, the CDR3 reads TGTGCCAGTAGTGAACCCAGGGGGACCCCTGAAGCTTTCTTT. This rearrangement joins TRBV19 to TRBJ1-1; 7 bases agree with TRBD1. This CDR3 contains 14 residues. V lost 5 bases, J lost 6 bases, and 9 bases stayed unmatched. Germline values: CDR1 LNHDA, CDR2 SQIVND (reference sequence). The full variable domain, its missing parts supplied by reference TRBV19 and TRBJ1-1, is DGGITQSPKYLFRKEGQNVTLSCEQNLNHDAMYWYRQDPGQGLRLIYYSQIVNDFQKGDIAEGYSVSREKKESFPLTVTSAQKNPTAFYLCASSEPRGTPEAFFGQGTRLTVV.

Concerning this clone itself: A clone one base away is much larger, so this may be a read error. Other DNA sequences in this sample translate to the same CDR3. The chain uses TRBV5-6 and TRBJ2-7; TRBD1 matches 11 bases. CDR3 length: 14 amino acids. Germline CDR1 and CDR2: SGHDT and YYEEEE. Trimming cost V 4 bases and J 3 bases; bases outside gene matches: 3. CDR3 loop: CASSPGTGGYEQYF. In DNA form, the CDR3 reads TGTGCCAGCAGCCCCGGGACAGGGGGCTACGAGCAGTACTTC.

The chain couples TRBV7-9 to TRBJ2-7; no clear D. From germline, CDR1 is SEHNR and CDR2 FQNEAQ (reference sequence). This CDR3 is 15 amino acids long. V dropped 5 bases and J dropped 0 bases, with 14 bases sitting between them. CDR3 sequence: CASSTWTLSSYEQYF. CDR3 nucleotide sequence: TGTGCCAGCAGCACTTGGACCCTGAGCTCCTACGAGCAGTACTTC.

The V call is TRBV6-5, the J call TRBJ1-4; no clear D. Trimming left V 5 bases short and J 6 bases short, with 13 bases between. From germline, CDR1 is MNHEY and CDR2 SVGAGI. The CDR3 is 14 residues long. CDR3 DNA sequence: TGTGCCAGCAGTCCGGACTGGGGTGATGAAAAACTGTTTTTT. Amino acids: CASSPDWGDEKLFF.

The chain combines TRBV21-1 with TRBJ1-4; the DNA was not compared with TRBD1, the D call given in the table. TRBV21-1 is termed a pseudogene. The CDR3 runs 17 residues. CDR3 nucleotides: TGTGCCAGCAGCAGAAAGGAAGACAGGGGGAGAACTGAAAAACTGTTTTTT. Protein product: CASSRKEDRGRTEKLFF.

The rearrangement joins TRBV27 to TRBJ2-1; 7 bases are shared with TRBD2. The CDR3 is made up of 14 amino acids. The V segment lost 8 bases and the J segment 9 bases; nucleotides outside the gene matches: 13. CDR1 is MNHEY, CDR2 SMNVEV, per germline (reference sequence). DNA of the CDR3: TGTGCCAGCGAAATTGTTGGCGGGGGTGGTGAGCAGTTCTTC. This codes for CASEIVGGGGEQFF.

The chain recombines TRBV5-5 with TRBJ2-7, with D uncertain. With 4 bases removed from V and 0 bases from J, the gap between germline ends came to 14 bases. Germline V gene sequence: CDR1 SGHKS, CDR2 YYEKEE (reference sequence). The CDR3 has 15 amino acids. CDR3 protein: CASSHSVLSSYEQYF. For the CDR3, the DNA is TGTGCCAGCAGCCACTCGGTCCTGTCCTCCTACGAGCAGTACTTC.

V is TRBV27 and J is TRBJ2-7; 9 bases line up with TRBD2. CDR1 and CDR2 from the germline V gene are MNHEY and SMNVEV (reference sequence). Unmatched junction bases numbered 16, after V lost 8 bases and J lost 5 bases. CDR3 length: 16 residues. The CDR3 region has the DNA TGTGCCAGCTGGCTGGGCGGGGGGGCCTCACTGGACGAGCAGTACTTC. It specifies CASWLGGGASLDEQYF.

This clone was observed once. V is TRBV5-6 and J is TRBJ1-1; tentatively, D is TRBD1 (6 bases). Between the trimmed V and J ends, which lost 0 bases and 5 bases, there was a span of 14 bases. CDR1 is SGHDT, CDR2 YYEEEE, per germline. The CDR3 extends over 15 amino acids. CDR3 DNA sequence: TGTGCCAGCAGCTTGGCCGACGGGGGCTGGACTGAAGCTTTCTTT. This encodes CASSLADGGWTEAFF.

To note about this clone: A much more abundant neighbour one base away suggests this may be a read error. The same CDR3 is also encoded by other DNA sequences in this sample. The chain employs TRBV5-1 and TRBJ2-7, with 7 bases fitting TRBD1. This CDR3 spans 13 amino acids. Per the germline V gene, CDR1 is SGHRS and CDR2 is YFSETQ. V lost 3 bases and J lost 2; bases outside the gene matches: 2. CDR3 sequence (DNA): TGCGCCAGCAGCTCGGGGACAGCCTACGAGCAGTACTTC. Its protein product is CASSSGTAYEQYF.

The chain recombines TRBV11-2 with TRBJ2-5; no definite D call. The CDR3 spans 12 residues. CDR1 and CDR2 (germline): SGHAT, FQNNGV. V was shortened by 0 bases and J by 10 bases, with 9 bases between the two germline ends. CDR3 DNA sequence: TGTGCCAGCAGCTTAGACCCAAGGGACCAGTACTTC. It is translated as CASSLDPRDQYF.